These 29 T cell receptor beta chains came from one sample sequenced in a study of T cells in Graves' hyperthyroidism and ophthalmopathy. The TCR beta CDR3 regions underwent amplification using RNA transcripts as the source. Researchers ran a first-round RT-PCR on the TCR CDR3 using the HTBI primer set. From the multiplex PCR reads, TCRdb called clonotypes with MiXCR, one entry per CDR3 protein. This table holds roughly 550,000 distinct CDR3 sequences, about 16% found once. Sequencing was performed on blood. All receptors come from a woman aged 30 to 39 with Graves' ophthalmopathy.

The table lists this clonotype with a few counts. J is TRBJ2-7 and V is TRBV6-1; D is possibly TRBD1 or TRBD2 (7 bases each). The ends were cut back, 8 bases at V and 0 bases at J, with 11 bases in the middle. This CDR3 contains 13 residues. CDR1 and CDR2 from the germline V gene are MNHNS and SASEGT. The CDR3 sequence is CASGRGLSYEQYF. DNA for the CDR3: TGTGCCAGCGGGAGGGGGCTCTCCTACGAGCAGTACTTC.

CDR3 nucleotides: TGTGCCACCAGCCTTACCACTCCGACTGAAGCTTTCTTT. It is translated as CATSLTTPTEAFF. The chain links TRBV15 to TRBJ1-1, with D hard to call. This CDR3 has 13 amino acids. V was clipped by 5 bases and J by 5 bases, with 12 bases between them. The germline V gene has CDR1 LNHNV and CDR2 YYDKDF (reference sequence).

On this clonotype: It may be a read error: a sequence one base away is much more abundant. The chain couples TRBV7-2 to TRBJ1-5; D is undetermined. Germline loops: CDR1 SGHTA, CDR2 FQGNSA. Trimming shortened V by 10 bases and J by 3 bases, and 22 bases separated the two germline ends. The CDR3 is 16 residues long. CDR3 in DNA: TGTGCCACCACCAACCTTCCGGGGTGGAACAATCAGCCCCAGCATTTT. Translated: CATTNLPGWNNQPQHF.

This clonotype was observed a few times. The chain couples TRBV15 to TRBJ2-7, with a possible D match to TRBD1 (5 bases). With 0 bases removed from V and 5 bases from J, the gap between germline ends came to 8 bases. This CDR3 spans 13 amino acids. Germline V gene data show CDR1 as LNHNV and CDR2 as YYDKDF (reference sequence). The CDR3, as DNA: TGTGCCACCAGCAGAGACAGGGTGGACGAGCAGTACTTC. It yields the protein CATSRDRVDEQYF.

This clonotype was detected a few times. CDR3: CATRGAGGEAKGEQYF. As DNA, the CDR3 is TGTGCCACCAGGGGGGCTGGTGGGGAGGCCAAGGGGGAGCAGTACTTC. The chain combines TRBV10-3 with TRBJ2-7; possible D gene TRBD1, 7 bases. The ends were cut back, 10 bases at V and 7 bases at J, with 29 bases in the middle. This CDR3 region has 16 residues. Germline V gives CDR1 ENHRY, CDR2 SYGVKD.

This clonotype was observed at least ten times. DNA for the CDR3: TGTGCCAGCAGCTCACGACGGGAGTTAGGGAACACTGAAGCTTTCTTT. This gives the protein CASSSRRELGNTEAFF. The genes are TRBV13 and TRBJ1-1, with D unclear. The germline CDR1 and CDR2 sequences are PRHDT and FYEKMQ (reference sequence). Trimming pared 4 bases from V and 1 base from J, leaving 16 bases between. The CDR3 has 16 residues. Full variable domain (outside the CDR3, taken from reference TRBV13 and TRBJ1-1): AAGVIQSPRHLIKEKRETATLKCYPIPRHDTVYWYQQGPGQDPQFLISFYEKMQSDKGSIPDRFSAQQFSDYHSELNMSSLELGDSALYFCASSSRRELGNTEAFFGQGTRLTVV.

The chain couples TRBV28 to TRBJ2-3; 12 positions agree with TRBD1. CDR1 MDHEN and CDR2 SYDVKM come from the germline V gene. V lost 6 bases to trimming and J lost 3 bases; unmatched junction nucleotides: 4. The CDR3 is 15 amino acids. The CDR3 sequence: CASSMGQGATDTQYF. In nucleotides, the CDR3 is TGTGCCAGCAGCATGGGACAGGGGGCAACAGATACGCAGTATTTT. Full variable domain (outside the CDR3, taken from reference TRBV28 and TRBJ2-3): DVKVTQSSRYLVKRTGEKVFLECVQDMDHENMFWYRQDPGLGLRLIYFSYDVKMKEKGDIPEGYSVSREKKERFSLILESASTNQTSMYLCASSMGQGATDTQYFGPGTRLTVL.

This clonotype was counted many times. The rearrangement uses TRBV12-5 and TRBJ1-1; possible D gene TRBD1, 6 bases. V lost 1 base and J lost 4, with 13 bases in between. The CDR3 is 15 amino acids. In germline, CDR1 is LGHNT, CDR2 FRNRAP. The CDR3 nucleotides are TGTGCTAGTGGTTTGGGTAGGGACAACGGCACTGAAGCTTTCTTT. It yields the protein CASGLGRDNGTEAFF.

Note on this clonotype: A read error may be the cause here, since a much bigger clone is one base away. The rearrangement uses TRBV7-3 and TRBJ2-1, with TRBD2 identical over 9 bases. Germline loops: CDR1 SGHTA, CDR2 FQGTGA. The V and J ends lost 2 bases and 8 bases, in that order; junction bases with no gene match: 7. This CDR3 spans 15 amino acids. The DNA for the CDR3 is TGTGCCAGCAGCTTAGGGACTAGCCGGAGGGATGAGCAGTTCTTC. This translates into CASSLGTSRRDEQFF.

This clonotype was found many times. This chain uses TRBV13 with TRBJ2-3; TRBD2 matches 12 bases. This CDR3 region has 17 residues. In germline, CDR1 is PRHDT, CDR2 FYEKMQ (reference sequence). V was pared by 5 bases and J by 3 bases, with 9 bases of the junction left unmatched. CDR3 sequence reads: CASSAQRTSGGTDTQYF. CDR3 nucleotide sequence: TGTGCCAGCAGCGCGCAAAGAACTAGCGGGGGGACAGATACGCAGTATTTT.

This clonotype was seen many times. The V gene is TRBV6-1, the J gene TRBJ1-4, with a tentative D call TRBD1 (6 bases). The CDR3 loop spans 14 amino acids. V lost 9 bases, J lost 0 bases, and 11 bases lay in between. Germline V gene data show CDR1 as MNHNS and CDR2 as SASEGT. The CDR3, as DNA: TGTGCCAGTCAAGGGGGAGCAACTAATGAAAAACTGTTTTTT. Translation: CASQGGATNEKLFF.

This clonotype was picked up many times. This chain uses TRBV27 with TRBJ2-1, with 9 bases that match TRBD2. Germline CDR1 MNHEY, CDR2 SMNVEV (reference sequence). V shed 2 bases and J 10 bases; nucleotides not matched to a gene: 12. The CDR3 totals 16 residues. The CDR3 DNA follows: TGTGCCAGCAGTTTAGTTGCGGGAGGGCCCTCTGAGGAGCAGTTCTTC. It encodes CASSLVAGGPSEEQFF.

This clonotype occurred many times. The chain recombines TRBV7-9 with TRBJ2-5; D might be TRBD1 (6 bases). Trimming stripped 4 bases from V and 9 bases from J, with 18 bases between. The CDR3 is 14 residues long. Looked up from germline, CDR1 is SEHNR and CDR2 is FQNEAQ (reference sequence). The CDR3 DNA reads as TGTGCCAGCAGCTCGACAGGCGGACAAGCACCCCAGTACTTC. Translated, it gives CASSSTGGQAPQYF.

The J gene is TRBJ2-3, the V gene TRBV19, with unresolved D. From germline, CDR1 is LNHDA and CDR2 SQIVND (reference sequence). Trimming took 7 bases from V and 3 from J, leaving 11 bases between them. The CDR3 has 13 amino acids. CDR3 protein: CASNRQLTDTQYF. The CDR3 DNA reads as TGTGCCAGTAATAGACAACTTACAGATACGCAGTATTTT.

The V and J genes are TRBV28 and TRBJ1-1; tentative D call: TRBD1 (5 bases). Germline lookup yields CDR1 MDHEN and CDR2 SYDVKM. The CDR3 is 12 amino acids. With 5 bases removed from V and 11 bases from J, the gap between germline ends came to 15 bases. CDR3 in DNA: TGTGCCAGCAGTCTGGGGGAAGGGTGGGCTTTCTTT. Amino acids: CASSLGEGWAFF.

The chain links TRBV7-8 to TRBJ1-4, with D tentatively TRBD1 (5 bases). This CDR3 contains 13 residues. Germline V gene data show CDR1 as SGHVS and CDR2 as FQNEAQ. The germline V and J ends were trimmed by 5 bases and 14 bases, with 18 bases remaining between them. CDR3 coding DNA: TGTGCCAGCAGCCCCGCCGGGGCCGCAACCCTGTTTTTT. Translation: CASSPAGAATLFF.

This clonotype appeared many times. The chain recombines TRBV20-1 with TRBJ2-1, with 11 nucleotides matching TRBD2. The CDR3 loop spans 16 amino acids. Per the germline V gene, CDR1 is DFQATT and CDR2 is SNEGSKA (reference sequence). After removal of 3 bases from V and 4 bases from J, the junction contained 8 bases not matched to a gene. In nucleotides, the CDR3 is TGCAGTGCTAGCGCGCCGACTAGCGGGGTTTACAATGAGCAGTTCTTC. It translates to CSASAPTSGVYNEQFF.

This clonotype was counted ten times or more. The chain employs TRBV28 and TRBJ2-2, with D possibly being TRBD1 or TRBD2 (5 bases each). The germline CDR1 and CDR2 sequences are MDHEN and SYDVKM. The CDR3 spans 15 residues. The V end was cut by 6 bases, the J end by 5 bases, with 16 bases between. This CDR3 is CASSRAGTGTGELFF. CDR3 DNA: TGTGCCAGCAGCCGTGCCGGGACGGGTACCGGGGAGCTGTTTTTT.

This clonotype was detected ten times or more. This chain uses TRBV29-1 with TRBJ1-1; 7 bases agree with TRBD1. Germline values: CDR1 SQVTM, CDR2 ANQGSEA. CDR3 size: 13 residues. With V trimmed by 6 bases and J by 0 bases, 4 bases remained unmatched. DNA for the CDR3: TGCAGCGTGCAGACAGGGATGAACACTGAAGCTTTCTTT. Encoded protein: CSVQTGMNTEAFF.

Note on this clonotype: A much larger clone lies one base from this, so it may be a read error. The chain couples TRBV29-1 to TRBJ1-1; no firm D call. From germline, CDR1 is SQVTM and CDR2 ANQGSEA. V shed 2 bases and J shed 5 bases, with 12 bases lying between them. The length of the CDR3 is 13 residues. The CDR3 reads CSVEPRGKTEAFF. The CDR3, as DNA: TGCAGCGTTGAACCACGGGGTAAAACTGAAGCTTTCTTT.

This clonotype has ten or more counts. The chain combines TRBV28 with TRBJ2-3; TRBD2 aligns across 12 bases. There are 16 residues in the CDR3. Germline V gene sequence: CDR1 MDHEN, CDR2 SYDVKM. J gave up 4 bases and V 2 bases, and 4 bases lay outside the gene matches. The DNA of the CDR3 is TGTGCCAGCAGTTTAACTAGCGGGAGGTCGCCAGATACGCAGTATTTT. Its protein is CASSLTSGRSPDTQYF.

This clonotype has only a few counts. V and J are TRBV6-2 or TRBV6-3 and TRBJ2-7; 11 bases match TRBD2. The germline CDR1 and CDR2 sequences are MNHEY and SVGEGT. Trimming at V came to 2 bases and at J to 2 bases, leaving 8 bases not matched to a gene. The CDR3 spans 17 residues. The CDR3 DNA reads as TGTGCCAGCAGTTACCGGCCTAGCGGGAGGCACACCTACGAGCAGTACTTC. This codes for CASSYRPSGRHTYEQYF.

This clonotype occurred a few times. The CDR3 DNA reads TGTGCCAGCAGCCGGGGCGGGGCGGGCGGGAGTAGTGAGCAGTTCTTC. Residues: CASSRGGAGGSSEQFF. The chain joins TRBV11-2 to TRBJ2-1, with 7 bases identical to TRBD2. The CDR3 has 16 amino acids. Germline trimming cut 5 bases from V and 9 bases from J; bases unmatched to any gene: 16. From germline, CDR1 is SGHAT and CDR2 FQNNGV.

The chain has TRBV12-5 and TRBJ2-5, with TRBD2 matching 10 bases. Germline assignment: CDR1 LGHNT and CDR2 FRNRAP. The CDR3 is 20 residues long. With 2 bases clipped from V and 3 bases from J, the junction kept 18 bases outside the gene matches. CDR3 in amino acids: CASGLTPTGTSDTGKETQYF. As DNA, the CDR3 is TGTGCTAGTGGTTTGACTCCAACCGGGACTAGCGATACGGGGAAAGAGACCCAGTACTTC.

This chain joins TRBV12-3 or TRBV12-4 and TRBJ1-5, with D possibly being TRBD1 (6 bases). The V and J ends lost 6 bases and 7 bases respectively, with 13 bases between them. The CDR3 is 13 amino acids. Written as DNA, the CDR3 is TGTGCCAGCAGCCGGAACAGGGAACAGCCCCAGCATTTT. It is translated as CASSRNREQPQHF.

There are a few counts of this clonotype. The gene calls are TRBV19 and TRBJ2-7; 7 bases line up with TRBD2. Germline assignment: CDR1 LNHDA and CDR2 SQIVND (reference sequence). The V segment lost 5 bases and the J segment 4 bases; nucleotides outside the gene matches: 5. This CDR3 is 13 amino acids long. CDR3 residues: CASSAAGEYEQYF. The CDR3 DNA reads as TGTGCCAGTAGTGCGGCGGGGGAGTACGAGCAGTACTTC.

This clonotype occurred a few times. A junction end diverges from the germline sequence, so it may reflect a read error. The chain combines TRBV20-1 with TRBJ2-7, with D possibly matching TRBD1 (5 bases). The germline CDR1 and CDR2 sequences are DFQATT and SNEGSKA (reference sequence). The CDR3 contains 16 residues. CDR3 sequence reads: CSANKMQGRSSYGQYF. The CDR3 DNA is TGCAGTGCTAATAAAATGCAGGGTCGAAGCTCCTACGGGCAGTACTTC.

This clonotype was seen many times. The chain carries TRBV28 and TRBJ2-5, with 9 bases lining up with TRBD1. CDR1 and CDR2 (germline): MDHEN, SYDVKM. This CDR3 is 13 amino acids long. V was pared by 6 bases and J by 3 bases, with 2 bases of the junction left unmatched. The CDR3 sequence: CASSRQGEETQYF. CDR3 nucleotides: TGTGCCAGCAGCCGACAGGGGGAAGAGACCCAGTACTTC.

There are a few counts of this clonotype. This chain connects TRBV6-2 or TRBV6-3 to TRBJ2-3; no clear D gene. Trimming cost V 3 bases and J 0 bases, with 7 bases left between them. The CDR3 length is 14 residues. CDR1 and CDR2 (germline): MNHEY, SVGEGT. CDR3 in DNA: TGTGCCAGCAGTTATACTTTTAGCACAGATACGCAGTATTTT. Protein sequence: CASSYTFSTDTQYF.